This TCR beta chain is drawn from a study of T cell responses to AZD1222 COVID-19 vaccine. Note on this clone: The antigen is undetermined.

The germline V gene has CDR1 SQVTM and CDR2 ANQGSEA. The CDR3 has 12 amino acids. V lost 6 bases to trimming and J lost 5 bases, with 13 bases between them. Overall study findings and caveats: Spike-specific TCR breadth and depth grew following two AZD1222 doses. Samples come after the peak T cell response, not at day 14.

Only in-frame clones appear in the TCRdb table, and some are missing; sequencing was by immunoSEQ multiplex PCR. This sample yields more than 140,000 clones, of which just over 90% are seen a single time; over 0.85% belongs to the top ten. Sample: peripheral blood, taken on day 0 of MenACWY control vaccination. The clonotype comes from an adult in good health. The V and J genes are TRBV29-1 and TRBJ2-5, with D possibly matching TRBD2 (6 bases). DNA for the CDR3: TGCAGCGTGCAGCTAGCGAAGGAGACCCAGTACTTC. It is translated as CSVQLAKETQYF.